The 27 T cell receptor beta chains listed next were all sequenced from one sample in a study of blood T cells in healthy people across ages. It was with a sample-barcoded 5' primer and a J-beta primer mix that a second PCR of roughly 7 to 12 cycles was run. Using its own MiXCR run on the 5' RACE reads, TCRdb lists one record per CDR3 protein. The repertoire has fewer than 900,000 distinct CDR3 sequences, roughly 47% of them found once; the top ten carry around a fifth. Sample: blood. These receptors all stem from a woman aged 55-70 years in good health.

The gene calls are TRBV6-2 or TRBV6-3 and TRBJ2-4; D is undetermined. Germline loops: CDR1 MNHEY, CDR2 SVGEGT. The CDR3 totals 14 residues. Deletions cut 7 bases from V and 8 bases from J, with 18 bases between. In DNA, the CDR3 is TGTGCCAGCAAAGGCCCCTTATCCAGCCACATTCAGTACTTC. This translates into CASKGPLSSHIQYF.

J is TRBJ2-5 and V is TRBV6-5; D not resolved. Germline V CDR1 and CDR2: MNHEY, SVGAGI. CDR3 length: 13 residues. V was clipped by 5 bases and J by 11 bases, with 18 bases between them. The CDR3 here is CASSPQASREQYF. The CDR3 DNA reads as TGTGCCAGCAGTCCCCAGGCTTCTCGTGAGCAGTACTTC.

As concerns this clonotype: This clone may be a read error of a much larger clone one base away. This chain uses TRBV5-6 with TRBJ2-4, with 8 positions matching TRBD2. Germline CDR1 is SGHDT and CDR2 is YYEEEE. The CDR3 is made up of 14 amino acids. The CDR3 nucleotides read TGTGCCAGCAGCCCAGCGGGGGCCAAAACCATTCAGTACTTC. This codes for CASSPAGAKTIQYF.

This chain joins TRBV21-1 and TRBJ1-4. TRBV21-1 is listed as a pseudogene. This CDR3 spans 14 amino acids. CDR3 protein: CASSNGRPGEKLFF. The DNA for the CDR3 is TGTGCCAGCAGCAACGGCAGGCCCGGGGAAAAACTGTTTTTT.

The chain couples TRBV5-1 to TRBJ1-1; no clear D gene. V was pared by 2 bases and J by 5 bases, with 10 bases between. The CDR3 runs 13 residues. From germline, CDR1 is SGHRS and CDR2 YFSETQ. In nucleotides, the CDR3 is TGCGCCAGCAGCTTTTCGGCAGGAACTGAAGCTTTCTTT. Its protein product is CASSFSAGTEAFF.

This clonotype showed up just a few times. V gene TRBV5-6 combines with J gene TRBJ1-5; D is uncertain. Trimming left V 0 bases short and J 5 bases short, with 6 bases between. The V gene's germline CDR1 is SGHDT and CDR2 YYEEEE. The length of the CDR3 is 13 residues. The CDR3 sequence: CASSLGRYQPQHF. The CDR3 nucleotides read TGTGCCAGCAGCTTGGGCCGATATCAGCCCCAGCATTTT.

This clonotype was recorded a few times. This chain connects TRBV20-1 to TRBJ2-3; possible D gene TRBD2, 5 bases. CDR1 and CDR2 (germline): DFQATT, SNEGSKA (reference sequence). The CDR3 runs 11 residues. The CDR3 sequence is CPRAFPGKQYF. The CDR3 bases are TGCCCAAGAGCCTTCCCCGGGAAGCAGTATTTT.

This clonotype was recorded many times. The gene calls are TRBV6-5 and TRBJ2-5, with 7 positions matching TRBD2. The CDR3 runs 17 residues. The germline V gene has CDR1 MNHEY and CDR2 SVGAGI. Losses at the gene ends were 0 bases for V and 4 bases for J; bases not matched to a gene: 11. Here the CDR3 reads CASSYSISGLVSETQYF. The CDR3 nucleotides are TGTGCCAGCAGTTACTCGATTAGCGGACTAGTATCAGAGACCCAGTACTTC.

This chain links TRBV3-1 with TRBJ2-4; 7 bases align to TRBD1. CDR3 size: 15 residues. Germline CDR1 is LGHDT and CDR2 is YNNKEL (reference sequence). After removal of 4 bases from V and 7 bases from J, the junction contained 10 bases not matched to a gene. The CDR3 here is CASSPDRVGGNIQYF. The CDR3 coding sequence is TGTGCCAGCAGCCCCGACAGGGTCGGTGGGAACATTCAGTACTTC.

The genes are TRBV6-2 or TRBV6-3 and TRBJ2-3; 13 bases are a match to TRBD2. V shed 11 bases and J 6 bases; nucleotides not matched to a gene: 11. The CDR3 length is 15 residues. Germline CDR1 is MNHEY and CDR2 is SVGEGT. The CDR3 region has the DNA TGTGCCGGCGATGGACTAGCGGGGGTGTCGGATACGCAGTATTTT. Its translation: CAGDGLAGVSDTQYF.

To note about this clonotype: The junction departs from germline at one end; a sequencing error may be responsible. The J gene is TRBJ2-3, the V gene TRBV6-6; no reliable D call. Germline assignment: CDR1 MNHNY and CDR2 SVGAGI (reference sequence). This CDR3 is 14 amino acids long. The DNA for the CDR3 is TGTGCCGGCAGTTACGTCAGAAGCACAGATACGCAGTATTTT. Its protein is CAGSYVRSTDTQYF.

The chain carries TRBV5-5 and TRBJ2-1, with D uncertain. The CDR3 extends over 15 amino acids. Germline V gives CDR1 SGHKS, CDR2 YYEKEE (reference sequence). Trimming stripped 0 bases from V and 0 bases from J, with 7 bases between. The CDR3 DNA is TGTGCCAGCAGCTTGGCGGAGCTCTCCTACAATGAGCAGTTCTTC. Protein sequence: CASSLAELSYNEQFF.

The J gene is TRBJ1-4, the V gene TRBV10-3, with D tentatively TRBD1 (6 bases). V was trimmed by 0 bases and J by 7 bases, leaving 15 bases between them. The CDR3 is made up of 16 amino acids. Germline lookup yields CDR1 ENHRY and CDR2 SYGVKD. This chain's CDR3 is CAISESSRGRVEKLFF. The CDR3, as DNA: TGTGCCATCAGTGAGTCGAGCCGGGGGCGGGTTGAAAAACTGTTTTTT.

This chain uses TRBV6-5 with TRBJ2-4; D is tentatively TRBD1 or TRBD2 (5 bases each). The length of the CDR3 is 15 residues. Germline CDR1 is MNHEY and CDR2 is SVGAGI. V lost 2 bases, J lost 13 bases, and 21 bases lay in between. As DNA, the CDR3 is TGTGCCAGCAGTTACAGGGACCTGTCCTACAATGAGCAGTACTTC. Protein: CASSYRDLSYNEQYF.

The genes are TRBV7-2 and TRBJ2-6; D gene uncertain. Deletions cut 1 base from V and 2 bases from J, with 12 bases between. Germline CDR1 reads SGHTA; CDR2 reads FQGNSA. The CDR3 covers 17 residues. This CDR3 is CASSLEVMGTGANVLTF. The CDR3, as DNA: TGTGCCAGCAGCTTAGAAGTCATGGGGACTGGGGCCAACGTCCTGACTTTC.

The gene calls are TRBV10-1 and TRBJ2-7; tentative D call: TRBD1 (6 bases). V was pared by 5 bases and J by 0 bases, with 14 bases between. This CDR3 spans 15 amino acids. Germline V gives CDR1 WNHNN, CDR2 SYGVQD (reference sequence). DNA for the CDR3: TGCGCCAGCAGTCCGGGACACCTAAGCTCCTACGAGCAGTACTTC. It codes for CASSPGHLSSYEQYF.

The chain recombines TRBV12-5 with TRBJ2-1; unclear D gene. The germline V gene encodes CDR1 LGHNT and CDR2 FRNRAP. Trimming took off 0 bases at V and 1 base at J, with 16 bases between the two ends. This CDR3 is built from 18 residues. The CDR3 sequence: CASGLVVARRMSYNEQFF. CDR3 nucleotides: TGTGCTAGTGGTTTGGTAGTCGCACGACGAATGTCCTACAATGAGCAGTTCTTC.

The genes are TRBV20-1 and TRBJ2-5; 9 bases agree with TRBD1. The J call may be incorrect, as the DNA end agrees better with TRBJ2-7. The CDR3 contains 14 residues. Looked up from germline, CDR1 is DFQATT and CDR2 is SNEGSKA (reference sequence). This CDR3 is CSAPRTGERYEQYF. The CDR3 DNA is TGCAGTGCTCCCCGGACAGGGGAACGGTACGAGCAGTACTTC.

The V call is TRBV6-1, the J call TRBJ1-2; 9 bases line up with TRBD1. Germline V gives CDR1 MNHNS, CDR2 SASEGT. The J segment lost 12 bases and the V segment lost 4 bases, leaving 9 bases of the junction unmatched. The CDR3 runs 13 residues. This CDR3 is CASSARQGDYHTF. DNA of the CDR3: TGTGCCAGCAGTGCCCGACAGGGGGATTACCACACCTTC.

This clonotype has only a few counts. This chain connects TRBV5-1 to TRBJ2-1, with 8 bases lining up with TRBD2. Trimming removed 2 bases from V and 12 bases from J; junction bases left unmatched: 10. The CDR3 extends over 14 amino acids. The germline gives CDR1 SGHRS, CDR2 YFSETQ. The CDR3 region is CASSFLKRGRGQFF. In DNA, the CDR3 is TGCGCCAGCAGCTTTTTAAAGCGGGGGAGAGGGCAGTTCTTC.

This clonotype was detected only a few times. The chain carries TRBV11-2 and TRBJ2-3; 7 bases map to TRBD1. This CDR3 region has 17 residues. Germline CDR1 and CDR2: SGHAT and FQNNGV. The V segment lost 2 bases and the J segment 1 base; nucleotides outside the gene matches: 9. The CDR3 reads CASSLLGGHPGTDTQYF. The CDR3 region has the DNA TGTGCCAGCAGCTTACTAGGGGGCCACCCCGGCACAGATACGCAGTATTTT.

The rearrangement uses TRBV18 and TRBJ2-5; D call uncertain. The DNA matches TRBJ2-7 better at its end, which makes the J call doubtful. CDR1 and CDR2 from the germline V gene are KGHSH and LQKENI. The CDR3 covers 12 residues. The CDR3 DNA follows: TGTGCCAGCTCACCACATCCCCCCGAGCAGTACTTC. Protein sequence: CASSPHPPEQYF.

The J gene is TRBJ1-2, the V gene TRBV7-9, with D unclear. V was trimmed by 1 base and J by 0 bases, leaving 24 bases between them. The CDR3 length is 20 residues. Per the germline V gene, CDR1 is SEHNR and CDR2 is FQNEAQ (reference sequence). CDR3 sequence reads: CASSLENIWQLRLSNYGYTF. The CDR3 DNA is TGTGCCAGCAGCTTAGAAAATATTTGGCAGCTACGCCTCTCTAACTATGGCTACACCTTC. The full variable domain, its missing parts supplied by reference TRBV7-9 and TRBJ1-2, is DTGVSQNPRHKITKRGQNVTFRCDPISEHNRLYWYRQTLGQGPEFLTYFQNEAQLEKSRLLSDRFSAERPKGSFSTLEIQRTEQGDSAMYLCASSLENIWQLRLSNYGYTFGSGTRLTVV.

The V call is TRBV20-1, the J call TRBJ1-6, with 10 bases lining up with TRBD1. Germline V lookup: CDR1 DFQATT, CDR2 SNEGSKA (reference sequence). J gave up 9 bases and V 0 bases, and 17 bases lay outside the gene matches. The CDR3 length is 19 residues. CDR3 protein: CSARDLDRGKVGFVSPLHF. The CDR3 DNA reads as TGCAGTGCTAGAGATCTGGACAGGGGGAAGGTGGGTTTCGTTTCACCCCTCCACTTT.

Concerning this clonotype itself: With a much larger clone just one base away, this may be a read error. CDR3 loop: CSVGARPYEQYF. The CDR3 nucleotides read TGCAGCGTGGGAGCCCGACCATACGAGCAGTACTTC. The chain links TRBV29-1 to TRBJ2-7; D perhaps matches TRBD2 (5 bases). CDR3 length equals 12 residues. Looked up from germline, CDR1 is SQVTM and CDR2 is ANQGSEA. V was shortened by 6 bases and J by 4 bases, with 13 bases between the two germline ends.

In its sample, this clonotype was seen a few times. The chain uses TRBV7-9 and TRBJ2-3, with 11 bases fitting TRBD2. Germline V gene lookup returns CDR1 SEHNR and CDR2 FQNEAQ (reference sequence). J gave up 1 base and V 5 bases, and 17 bases lay outside the gene matches. This CDR3 comprises 20 residues. The CDR3, as DNA: TGTGCCAGCAGCCCACCGGGGACTAGCGGAGCTACCACTCGCACAGATACGCAGTATTTT. Translating it yields CASSPPGTSGATTRTDTQYF.

The rearrangement uses TRBV5-1 and TRBJ2-1; D gene ambiguous. Trimming took 0 bases from V and 5 from J, leaving 6 bases between them. Per the germline V gene, CDR1 is SGHRS and CDR2 is YFSETQ. CDR3 length: 13 residues. The CDR3 sequence: CASSLDTNNEQFF. CDR3 in DNA: TGCGCCAGCAGCTTGGACACTAACAATGAGCAGTTCTTC. The variable domain in full, completed from reference TRBV5-1 and TRBJ2-1, reads KAGVTQTPRYLIKTRGQQVTLSCSPISGHRSVSWYQQTPGQGLQFLFEYFSETQRNKGNFPGRFSGRQFSNSRSEMNVSTLELGDSALYLCASSLDTNNEQFFGPGTRLTVL.